This T cell receptor (beta chain) was captured by sequencing in a study of T cell responses to AZD1222 COVID-19 vaccine. Only in-frame clones appear in the TCRdb table, and some are missing; sequencing was by immunoSEQ multiplex PCR. The top ten clones hold around 1.3% of a sample with around 150,000 clones, less than 95% of them seen once. For this clone: The antigen remains undetermined.

The study, taken as a whole, reports: Dominant CD4 TCR responses targeted spike regions 160-218 and 743-854. Clonal diversity was possibly underestimated, and the donors were mostly white British, with more females. Compared with day 0, the breadth and depth of the Spike-specific TCR repertoire rose significantly after two doses of AZD1222.

The CDR3 has 14 residues. V was cut by 1 base and J by 9 bases, with 15 bases left in between. The germline gives CDR1 SEHNR, CDR2 FQNEAQ (reference sequence). This receptor was identified in an adult in good health. Material: peripheral blood, obtained on day 0 of AZD1222 vaccination. The chain combines TRBV7-9 with TRBJ1-1; TRBD1 is a possible D gene (6 bases). The CDR3 sequence is CASSLGQGIGKAFF. For the CDR3, the DNA is TGTGCCAGCAGCTTAGGGCAGGGGATAGGCAAAGCTTTCTTT.